The TCR beta chain under discussion was sequenced for a study of shared clonotypes between healthy human individuals. Study-level background: A couple of female and a few male donors aged 18 to 49 were enrolled. Each donor's CD8 memory used one plate, CD8 naive two, each CD4 subset three.

As originally analysed: ImmunoSEQ gave junction-only sequences without quality scores, so filtering differed. Produced via immunoSEQ multiplex PCR; TCRdb's table is partial and in-frame only. V and J calls and clone size are given by that table; D and trimming were obtained from the DNA. The table lists about 1 million clones, approximately 72% of them singletons. This CDR3 has 15 residues. Deletions cut 6 bases from V and 0 bases from J, with 15 bases between. Germline V gene lookup returns CDR1 ENHRY and CDR2 SYGVKD. This clonotype was obtained from a man younger than 35 in good health. Input material: memory CD4+ T cells sorted from blood. Subset noted: CD45RA-negative fraction. This rearrangement joins TRBV10-3 to TRBJ2-7; TRBD2 is a possible D gene (6 bases). The DNA for the CDR3 is TGTGCCATCAGGGGAGCGGGTGTGAGCTCCTACGAGCAGTACTTC. Protein product: CAIRGAGVSSYEQYF.